These T cell receptor beta chains were read from a single sample in a study of cytomegalovirus exposure and HLA in healthy donors. TCRdb keeps only in-frame clones here, not all; method: immunoSEQ multiplex PCR. The sample holds 65,000 to 85,000 clones, 86% seen once. Sequencing used PBMCs. The receptors originated from a woman aged 25-40 years in good health and CMV-seronegative. Both conserved end residues are trimmed from each CDR3. Fields, in order: J gene, V gene, CDR3 protein.

TRBJ2-7	TRBV19	ASEQGYEQY
TRBJ2-3	TRBV7-8	ASSLGATHTDTQY
TRBJ2-2	TRBV6-4	ASSDGQGDTGELF
TRBJ1-2	TRBV7-9	ASSTQGMSGYT
TRBJ2-7	TRBV5-1	ASSLPGLAESYEQY
TRBJ2-7	TRBV12-5	ASGGDPTGGNYEQY
TRBJ1-2	TRBV5-1	ASSPGVLGGGYT
TRBJ2-5	TRBV6-5	AAQLAGGSKETQY
TRBJ2-7	TRBV6-8	ASSPPLAGLLGCEQY
TRBJ1-4	TRBV6-6	ASRWRADEKLF
TRBJ2-2	TRBV27	ASSFGGTNTGELF
TRBJ1-1	TRBV27	ASGRQGVKAF
TRBJ1-2	TRBV27	ASSPSTGSVYGYT
TRBJ2-3	TRBV11-2	ASSLLVSFTDTQY
TRBJ2-5	TRBV6-5	ASSYRLTGAGETQY
TRBJ1-1	TRBV6-5	ASSALVERSEAF
TRBJ2-2	TRBV14	ASSHGGRAIGELF
TRBJ1-5	TRBV6-1	ASSEGAGNQPQH
TRBJ2-7	TRBV4-3	ASSQAGQGNEQY
TRBJ2-2	TRBV7-9	ASSFRVDGGELF
TRBJ2-5	TRBV5-1	ASTNSQETQY
TRBJ2-2	TRBV9	ASSVDGSVNTGELF
TRBJ2-6	TRBV11-2	ASSGDRGGSGANVLT